These 13 T cell receptor beta chains were all obtained from the same sample, sequenced in a study of cytomegalovirus exposure and HLA in healthy donors. 60 Vbeta and 13 Jbeta primers were used in PCR. Sequenced by immunoSEQ multiplex PCR; TCRdb stores in-frame clones only, minus some. This table has more than 85,000 clones, roughly 80% appearing once. The sequencing input was PBMCs. Receptors were obtained from a man younger than 40 in good health and CMV-seropositive.

The gene calls are TRBV10-3 and TRBJ1-1; D unclear. Germline V gives CDR1 ENHRY, CDR2 SYGVKD. Trimming removed 2 bases at V and 2 bases at J, with 9 bases between. This CDR3 has 14 residues. CDR3 coding DNA: TGTGCCATCAGTGAGGCTCTATTCAACACTGAAGCTTTCTTT. Its protein is CAISEALFNTEAFF.

The chain joins TRBV7-9 to TRBJ2-1; tentatively, D is TRBD2 (6 bases). This CDR3 has 12 residues. With 5 bases removed from V and 8 bases from J, the gap between germline ends came to 10 bases. Per germline, CDR1 SEHNR and CDR2 FQNEAQ (reference sequence). As DNA, the CDR3 is TGTGCCAGCAGCACCGGGGGAGATGAGCAGTTCTTC. It specifies CASSTGGDEQFF.

This clone was observed a handful of times. The chain uses TRBV2 and TRBJ1-3; the D gene is possibly TRBD1 (5 bases). Germline CDR1 SNHLY, CDR2 FYNNEI. V gave up 4 bases and J gave up 8 bases, with 21 bases separating them. The CDR3 contains 16 residues. The CDR3 DNA follows: TGTGCCAGCAGTGCCCCGGGACTTGGCCCCTGGGACACCATATATTTT. Protein sequence: CASSAPGLGPWDTIYF.

This clone has only a few counts. The DNA is left out, because the CDR3 cannot be placed on it with certainty; the CDR3 is given as TCRdb lists it. This chain links TRBV21-1 with TRBJ2-7; the DNA was not compared with TRBD1, the D call given in the table. TRBV21-1 is a pseudogene segment. The CDR3 contains 18 residues when both ends are counted. The CDR3 spells CASSNQLWAQGIKYEQYF.

This clone was seen just once. The chain is built from TRBV19 and TRBJ2-2; D gene ambiguous. Trimming took off 4 bases at V and 5 bases at J, with 5 bases between the two ends. Germline V gives CDR1 LNHDA, CDR2 SQIVND (reference sequence). The CDR3 length is 12 residues. The CDR3, as DNA: TGTGCCAGTAGTACTCGGACCGGGGAGCTGTTTTTT. Residues: CASSTRTGELFF. The variable domain in full, with the rest retrieved from reference TRBV19 and TRBJ2-2, is DGGITQSPKYLFRKEGQNVTLSCEQNLNHDAMYWYRQDPGQGLRLIYYSQIVNDFQKGDIAEGYSVSREKKESFPLTVTSAQKNPTAFYLCASSTRTGELFFGEGSRLTVL.

V usage is TRBV29-1 and J usage is TRBJ2-3, with D perhaps TRBD2 (6 bases). This CDR3 contains 10 residues. V was pared by 7 bases and J by 6 bases, with 8 bases between. Germline assignment: CDR1 SQVTM and CDR2 ANQGSEA. CDR3 sequence reads: CSAAGDTQYF. The CDR3 nucleotides are TGCAGCGCCGCGGGGGATACGCAGTATTTT.

This clone was detected a few times. V gene TRBV10-3 combines with J gene TRBJ2-3; D is unresolved. The length of the CDR3 is 16 residues. V lost 0 bases and J 1 base, leaving 11 bases between the germline ends. CDR1 and CDR2 from the germline V gene are ENHRY and SYGVKD. This chain's CDR3 is CAISESIVPGTDTQYF. The CDR3 nucleotides read TGTGCCATCAGTGAGTCGATCGTCCCAGGCACAGATACGCAGTATTTT.

V and J are TRBV9 and TRBJ1-5; D is ambiguous. The ends were cut back, 7 bases at V and 0 bases at J, with 11 bases in the middle. The CDR3 length is 14 residues. Germline V CDR1 and CDR2: SGDLS, YYNGEE. This CDR3 is CASSSRNSNQPQHF. DNA for the CDR3: TGTGCCAGCTCCTCTAGAAATAGCAATCAGCCCCAGCATTTT.

The V and J genes are TRBV2 and TRBJ2-1; a weak D match, TRBD2 (5 bases). The CDR3 length is 16 residues. With 7 bases removed from V and 8 bases from J, the gap between germline ends came to 24 bases. Germline loops: CDR1 SNHLY, CDR2 FYNNEI. CDR3 protein: CASTADASRVIYEQFF. DNA of the CDR3: TGTGCCAGCACCGCTGACGCTAGCCGAGTTATATATGAGCAGTTCTTC.

The CDR3 is CASSLKGAQDTQYF. The CDR3 coding sequence is TGCGCCAGCAGCTTGAAGGGGGCTCAAGATACGCAGTATTTT. The chain links TRBV5-1 to TRBJ2-3; TRBD1 aligns across 7 bases. Germline CDR1 reads SGHRS; CDR2 reads YFSETQ. Trimming took 1 base from V and 5 from J; bases not matched to a gene: 4. The CDR3 runs to 14 residues.

The CDR3 nucleotides are TGCGCCAGCAGCTTCGGAGGTGTAACAGGGAATCAGCCCCAGCATTTT. Amino acids: CASSFGGVTGNQPQHF. The chain uses TRBV5-1 and TRBJ1-5; TRBD1 is a possible D gene (6 bases). This CDR3 has 16 residues. V lost 2 bases, J lost 4 bases, and 16 bases lay in between. Germline values: CDR1 SGHRS, CDR2 YFSETQ.

A single count supports this clone. The chain recombines TRBV13 with TRBJ1-3; no definite D call. V was shortened by 0 bases and J by 8 bases, with 5 bases between the two germline ends. CDR1 and CDR2 from the germline V gene are PRHDT and FYEKMQ (reference sequence). This CDR3 is 12 amino acids long. CDR3 protein: CASSLGAYTIYF. The CDR3 DNA follows: TGTGCCAGCAGCTTAGGAGCTTACACCATATATTTT.

The chain carries TRBV6-5 and TRBJ1-5; tentatively, D is TRBD1 (6 bases). V was clipped by 6 bases and J by 5 bases, with 11 bases between them. There are 13 residues in the CDR3. Per germline, CDR1 MNHEY and CDR2 SVGAGI. The CDR3 bases are TGTGCCAGCAGGGACAGCCCTGATCAGCCCCAGCATTTT. Protein product: CASRDSPDQPQHF.